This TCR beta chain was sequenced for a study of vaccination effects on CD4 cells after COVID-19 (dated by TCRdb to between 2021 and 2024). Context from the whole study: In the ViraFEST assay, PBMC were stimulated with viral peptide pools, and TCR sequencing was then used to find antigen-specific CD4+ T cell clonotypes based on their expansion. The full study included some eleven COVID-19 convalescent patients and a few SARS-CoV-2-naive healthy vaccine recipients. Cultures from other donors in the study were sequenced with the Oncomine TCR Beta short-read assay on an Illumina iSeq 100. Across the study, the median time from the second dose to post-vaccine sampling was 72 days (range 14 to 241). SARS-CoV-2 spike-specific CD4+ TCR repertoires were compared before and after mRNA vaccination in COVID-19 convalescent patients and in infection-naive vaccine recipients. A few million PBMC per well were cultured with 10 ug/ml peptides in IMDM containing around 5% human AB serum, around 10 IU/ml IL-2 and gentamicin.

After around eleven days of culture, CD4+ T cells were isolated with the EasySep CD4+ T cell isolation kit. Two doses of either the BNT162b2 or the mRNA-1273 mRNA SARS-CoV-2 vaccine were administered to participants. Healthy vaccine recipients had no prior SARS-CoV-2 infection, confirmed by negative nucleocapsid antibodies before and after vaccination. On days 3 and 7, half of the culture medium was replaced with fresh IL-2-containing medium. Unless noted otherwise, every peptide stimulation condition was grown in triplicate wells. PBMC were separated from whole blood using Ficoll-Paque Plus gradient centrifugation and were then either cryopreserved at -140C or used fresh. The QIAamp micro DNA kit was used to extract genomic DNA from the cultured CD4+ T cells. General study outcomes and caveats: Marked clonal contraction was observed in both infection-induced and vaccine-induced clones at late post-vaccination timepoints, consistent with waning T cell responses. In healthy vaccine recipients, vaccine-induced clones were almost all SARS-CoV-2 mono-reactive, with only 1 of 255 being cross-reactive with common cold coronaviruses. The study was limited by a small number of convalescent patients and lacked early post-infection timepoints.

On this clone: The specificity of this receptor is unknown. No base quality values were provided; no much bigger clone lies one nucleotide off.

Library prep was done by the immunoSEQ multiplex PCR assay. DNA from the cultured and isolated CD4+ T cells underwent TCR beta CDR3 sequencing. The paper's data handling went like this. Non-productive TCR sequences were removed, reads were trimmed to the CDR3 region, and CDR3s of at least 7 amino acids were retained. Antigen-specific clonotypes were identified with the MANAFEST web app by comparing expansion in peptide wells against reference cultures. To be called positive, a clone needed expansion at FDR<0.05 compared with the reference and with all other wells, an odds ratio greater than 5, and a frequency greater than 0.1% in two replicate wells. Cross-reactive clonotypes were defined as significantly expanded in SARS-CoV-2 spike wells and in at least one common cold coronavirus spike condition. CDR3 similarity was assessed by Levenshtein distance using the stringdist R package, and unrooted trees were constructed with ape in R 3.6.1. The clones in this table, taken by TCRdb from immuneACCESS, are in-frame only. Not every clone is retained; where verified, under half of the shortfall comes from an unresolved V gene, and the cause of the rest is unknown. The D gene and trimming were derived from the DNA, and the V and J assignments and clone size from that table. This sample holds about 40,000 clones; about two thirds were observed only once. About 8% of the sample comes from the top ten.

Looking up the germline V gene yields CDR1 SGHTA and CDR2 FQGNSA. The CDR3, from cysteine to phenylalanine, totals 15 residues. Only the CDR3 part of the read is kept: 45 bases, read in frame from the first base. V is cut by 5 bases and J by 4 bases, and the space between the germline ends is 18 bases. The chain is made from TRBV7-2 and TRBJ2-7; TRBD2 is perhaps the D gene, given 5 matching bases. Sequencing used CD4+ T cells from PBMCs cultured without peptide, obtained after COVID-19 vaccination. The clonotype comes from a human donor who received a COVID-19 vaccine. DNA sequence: TGTGCCAGCAGCACTACGGGGTCGGGGTTGTACGAGCAGTACTTC. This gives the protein CASSTTGSGLYEQYF.